This T cell receptor beta chain was retrieved from a study of identical twins. Findings and limits, study-wide: Monozygotic twins shared more out-of-frame TCR alpha than recombination models predicted.

TCRdb redid the calling of the 5' RACE reads with MiXCR, one entry per CDR3 protein. The sample includes about 260,000 distinct CDR3 sequences, around 7% of them seen just once. This clonotype showed up many times. Its antigen is not identified. Trimming cost V 0 bases and J 7 bases, with 18 bases left between them. This CDR3 spans 16 amino acids. From germline, CDR1 is DFQATT and CDR2 SNEGSKA (reference sequence). These same data were also listed under a study on yellow fever vaccine responses in identical twins.

Sequencing used memory (CD45RO+) T cells sorted from blood. J is TRBJ1-4 and V is TRBV20-1; D gene uncertain. The source is a woman aged 18 to 35 in good health. In nucleotides, the CDR3 is TGCAGTGCTAGAGACCTAGGCACCCCGGATCTTGAAAAACTGTTTTTT. Residues: CSARDLGTPDLEKLFF.